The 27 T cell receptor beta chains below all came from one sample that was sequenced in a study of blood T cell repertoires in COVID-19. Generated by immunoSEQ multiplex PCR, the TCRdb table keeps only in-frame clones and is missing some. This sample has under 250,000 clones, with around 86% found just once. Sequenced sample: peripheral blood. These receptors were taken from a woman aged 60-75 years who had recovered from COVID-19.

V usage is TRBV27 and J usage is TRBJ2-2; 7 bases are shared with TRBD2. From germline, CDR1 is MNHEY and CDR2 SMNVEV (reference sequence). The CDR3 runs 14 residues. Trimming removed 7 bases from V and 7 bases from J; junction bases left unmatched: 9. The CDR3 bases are TGTGCCAGCAACACCGGCCAGCGGGGCGGGGAGCTGTTTTTT. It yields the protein CASNTGQRGGELFF.

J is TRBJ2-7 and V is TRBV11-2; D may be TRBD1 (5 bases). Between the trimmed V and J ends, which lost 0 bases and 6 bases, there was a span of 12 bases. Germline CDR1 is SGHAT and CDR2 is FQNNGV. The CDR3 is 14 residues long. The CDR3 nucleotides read TGTGCCAGCAGCTTAGAAACTACAGGTTCCGAGCAGTACTTC. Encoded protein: CASSLETTGSEQYF.

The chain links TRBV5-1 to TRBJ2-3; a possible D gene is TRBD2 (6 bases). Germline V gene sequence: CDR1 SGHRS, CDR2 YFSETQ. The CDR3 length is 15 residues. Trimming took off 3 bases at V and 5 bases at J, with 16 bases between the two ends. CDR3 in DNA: TGCGCCAGCAGCTCGGGGGTGGCTAGTCGAGATACGCAGTATTTT. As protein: CASSSGVASRDTQYF.

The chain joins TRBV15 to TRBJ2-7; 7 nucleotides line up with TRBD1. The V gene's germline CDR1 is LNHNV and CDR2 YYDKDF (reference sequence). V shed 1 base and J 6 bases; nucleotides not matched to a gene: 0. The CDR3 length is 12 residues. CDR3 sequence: CATSRGQGEQYF. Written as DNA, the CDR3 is TGTGCCACCAGCAGAGGACAGGGCGAGCAGTACTTC. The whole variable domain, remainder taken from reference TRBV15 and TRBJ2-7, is DAMVIQNPRYQVTQFGKPVTLSCSQTLNHNVMYWYQQKSSQAPKLLFHYYDKDFNNEADTPDNFQSRRPNTSFCFLDIRSPGLGDTAMYLCATSRGQGEQYFGPGTRLTVT.

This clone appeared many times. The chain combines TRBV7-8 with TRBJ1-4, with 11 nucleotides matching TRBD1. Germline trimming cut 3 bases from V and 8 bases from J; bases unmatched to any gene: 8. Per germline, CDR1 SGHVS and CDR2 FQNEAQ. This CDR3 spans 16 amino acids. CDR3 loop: CASSFYRGQGEEKLFF. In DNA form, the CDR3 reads TGTGCCAGCAGCTTTTATCGGGGACAGGGGGAGGAAAAACTGTTTTTT.

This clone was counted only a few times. CDR3 amino acids: CASSTSPGLLNTGELFF. CDR3 DNA: TGCGCCAGCAGCACCAGTCCGGGTCTTTTAAACACCGGGGAGCTGTTTTTT. The genes are TRBV5-1 and TRBJ2-2; no clear D. Germline CDR1 SGHRS, CDR2 YFSETQ. The V and J ends lost 4 bases and 2 bases respectively, with 18 bases between them. The CDR3 is made up of 17 amino acids.

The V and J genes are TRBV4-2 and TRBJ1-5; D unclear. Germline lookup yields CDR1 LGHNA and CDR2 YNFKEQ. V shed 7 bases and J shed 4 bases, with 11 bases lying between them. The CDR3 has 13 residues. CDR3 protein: CASIRRENQPQHF. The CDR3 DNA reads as TGTGCCAGCATCAGACGGGAGAATCAGCCCCAGCATTTT.

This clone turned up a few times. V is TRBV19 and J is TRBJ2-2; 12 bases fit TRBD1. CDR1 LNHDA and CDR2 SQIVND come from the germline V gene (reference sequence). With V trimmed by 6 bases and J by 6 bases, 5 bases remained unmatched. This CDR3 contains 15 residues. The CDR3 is CASSTGTGGSGELFF. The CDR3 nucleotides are TGTGCCAGTAGCACCGGGACAGGGGGCTCCGGGGAGCTGTTTTTT.

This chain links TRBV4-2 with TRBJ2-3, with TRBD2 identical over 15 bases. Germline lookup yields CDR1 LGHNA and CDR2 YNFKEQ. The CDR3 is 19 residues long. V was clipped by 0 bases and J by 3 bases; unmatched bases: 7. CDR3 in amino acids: CASSQEGLAGGLSTDTQYF. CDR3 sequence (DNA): TGTGCCAGCAGCCAAGAAGGACTAGCGGGGGGGCTGTCAACAGATACGCAGTATTTT.

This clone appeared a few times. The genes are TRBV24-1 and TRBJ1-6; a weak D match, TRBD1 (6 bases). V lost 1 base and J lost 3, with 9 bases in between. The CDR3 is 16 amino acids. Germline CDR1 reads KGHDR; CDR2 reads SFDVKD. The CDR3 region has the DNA TGTGCCACCAGTGATTTTAGGGACAACTATAATTCACCCCTCCACTTT. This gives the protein CATSDFRDNYNSPLHF.

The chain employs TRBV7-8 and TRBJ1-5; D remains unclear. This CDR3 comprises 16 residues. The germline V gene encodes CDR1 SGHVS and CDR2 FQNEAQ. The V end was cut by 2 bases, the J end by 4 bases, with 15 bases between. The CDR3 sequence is CASSLLLSAANQPQHF. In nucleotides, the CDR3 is TGTGCCAGCAGCTTATTGTTGTCGGCGGCGAATCAGCCCCAGCATTTT.

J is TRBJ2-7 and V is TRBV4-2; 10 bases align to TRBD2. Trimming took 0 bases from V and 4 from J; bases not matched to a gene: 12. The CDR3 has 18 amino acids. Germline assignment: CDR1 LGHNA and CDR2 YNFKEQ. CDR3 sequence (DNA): TGTGCCAGCAGCCAAGATGAACCCGGACTAGCGGAGACTTACGAGCAGTACTTC. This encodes CASSQDEPGLAETYEQYF.

The CDR3 sequence: CASTPTGLSNQPQHF. For the CDR3, the DNA is TGTGCCAGCACCCCGACAGGGCTAAGCAATCAGCCCCAGCATTTT. This chain connects TRBV28 to TRBJ1-5; 7 bases align to TRBD1. The CDR3 has 15 amino acids. V was pared by 7 bases and J by 1 base, with 7 bases of the junction left unmatched. Germline CDR1 MDHEN, CDR2 SYDVKM.

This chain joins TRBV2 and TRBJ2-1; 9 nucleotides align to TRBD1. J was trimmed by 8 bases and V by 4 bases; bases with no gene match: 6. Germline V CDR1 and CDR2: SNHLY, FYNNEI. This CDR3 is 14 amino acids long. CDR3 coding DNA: TGTGCCAGCAGTGTTGACAGGGGGTTGGATGAGCAGTTCTTC. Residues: CASSVDRGLDEQFF.

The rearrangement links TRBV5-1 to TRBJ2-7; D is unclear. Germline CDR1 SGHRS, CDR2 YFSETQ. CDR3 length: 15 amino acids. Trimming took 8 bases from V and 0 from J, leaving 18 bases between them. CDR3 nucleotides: TGCGCCAGGTTCTTTACCAGGCTACTCTCCTACGAGCAGTACTTC. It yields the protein CARFFTRLLSYEQYF. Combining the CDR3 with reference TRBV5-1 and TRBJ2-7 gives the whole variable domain KAGVTQTPRYLIKTRGQQVTLSCSPISGHRSVSWYQQTPGQGLQFLFEYFSETQRNKGNFPGRFSGRQFSNSRSEMNVSTLELGDSALYLCARFFTRLLSYEQYFGPGTRLTVT.

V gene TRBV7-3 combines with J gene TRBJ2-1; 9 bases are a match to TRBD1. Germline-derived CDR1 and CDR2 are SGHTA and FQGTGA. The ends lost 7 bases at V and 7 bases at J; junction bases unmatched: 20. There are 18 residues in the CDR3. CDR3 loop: CASTDKPGTGTPGNEQFF. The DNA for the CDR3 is TGTGCCAGCACCGATAAACCCGGGACAGGGACCCCGGGGAATGAGCAGTTCTTC.

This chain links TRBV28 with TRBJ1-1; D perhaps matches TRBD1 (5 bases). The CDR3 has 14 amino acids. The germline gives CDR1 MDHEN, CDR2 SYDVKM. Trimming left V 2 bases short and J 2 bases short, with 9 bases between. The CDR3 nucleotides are TGTGCCAGCAGTTTACTCAGGGCTAACACTGAAGCTTTCTTT. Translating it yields CASSLLRANTEAFF. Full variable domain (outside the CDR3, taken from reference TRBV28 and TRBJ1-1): DVKVTQSSRYLVKRTGEKVFLECVQDMDHENMFWYRQDPGLGLRLIYFSYDVKMKEKGDIPEGYSVSREKKERFSLILESASTNQTSMYLCASSLLRANTEAFFGQGTRLTVV.

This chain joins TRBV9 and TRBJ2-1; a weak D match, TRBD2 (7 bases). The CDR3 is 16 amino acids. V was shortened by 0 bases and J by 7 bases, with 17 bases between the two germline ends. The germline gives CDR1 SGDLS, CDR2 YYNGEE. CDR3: CASSVGRGGMANEQFF. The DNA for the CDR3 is TGTGCCAGCAGCGTAGGAAGGGGGGGCATGGCTAATGAGCAGTTCTTC. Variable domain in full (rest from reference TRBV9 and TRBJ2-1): DSGVTQTPKHLITATGQRVTLRCSPRSGDLSVYWYQQSLDQGLQFLIQYYNGEERAKGNILERFSAQQFPDLHSELNLSSLELGDSALYFCASSVGRGGMANEQFFGPGTRLTVL.

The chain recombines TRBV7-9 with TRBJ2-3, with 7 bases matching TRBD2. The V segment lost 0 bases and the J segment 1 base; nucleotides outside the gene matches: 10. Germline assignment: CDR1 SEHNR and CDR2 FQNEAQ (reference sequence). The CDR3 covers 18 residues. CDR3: CASSLASRDYEGTDTQYF. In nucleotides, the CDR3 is TGTGCCAGCAGCTTAGCATCCCGGGACTACGAGGGCACAGATACGCAGTATTTT.

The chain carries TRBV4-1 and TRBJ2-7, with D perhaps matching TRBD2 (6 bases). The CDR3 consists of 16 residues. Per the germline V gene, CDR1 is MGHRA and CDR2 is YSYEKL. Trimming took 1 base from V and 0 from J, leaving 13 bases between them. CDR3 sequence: CASSQAPSASSYEQYF. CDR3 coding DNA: TGCGCCAGCAGCCAAGCCCCTAGCGCAAGCTCCTACGAGCAGTACTTC.

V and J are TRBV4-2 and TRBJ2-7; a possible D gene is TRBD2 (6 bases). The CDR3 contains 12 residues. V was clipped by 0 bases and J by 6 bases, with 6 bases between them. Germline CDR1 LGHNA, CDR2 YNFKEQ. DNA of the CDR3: TGTGCCAGCAGCCAAGAAGCGGGCGAGCAGTACTTC. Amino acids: CASSQEAGEQYF.

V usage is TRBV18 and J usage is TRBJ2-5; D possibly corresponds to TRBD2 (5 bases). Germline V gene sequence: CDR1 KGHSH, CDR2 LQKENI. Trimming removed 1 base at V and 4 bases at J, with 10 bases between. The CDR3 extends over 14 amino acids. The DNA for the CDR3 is TGTGCCAGCTCACCACTGTTGGCGGGAGAGACCCAGTACTTC. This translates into CASSPLLAGETQYF.

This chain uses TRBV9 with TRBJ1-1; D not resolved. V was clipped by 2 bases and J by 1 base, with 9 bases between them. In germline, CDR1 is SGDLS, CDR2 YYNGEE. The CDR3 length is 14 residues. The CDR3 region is CASSVGGKNTEAFF. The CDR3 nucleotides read TGTGCCAGCAGCGTGGGAGGAAAGAACACTGAAGCTTTCTTT.

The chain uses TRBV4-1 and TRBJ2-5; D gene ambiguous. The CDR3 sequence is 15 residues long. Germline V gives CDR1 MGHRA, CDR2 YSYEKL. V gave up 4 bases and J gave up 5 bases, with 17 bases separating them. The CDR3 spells CASSLRPPPRETQYF. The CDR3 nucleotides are TGCGCCAGCAGCCTACGACCTCCGCCCAGGGAGACCCAGTACTTC.

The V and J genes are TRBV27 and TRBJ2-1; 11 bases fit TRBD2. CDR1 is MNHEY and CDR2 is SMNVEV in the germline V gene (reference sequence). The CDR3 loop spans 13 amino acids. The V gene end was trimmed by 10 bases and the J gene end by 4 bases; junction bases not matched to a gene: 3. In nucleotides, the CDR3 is TGTGCCACCGGGACTAGCGGTTACAATGAGCAGTTCTTC. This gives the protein CATGTSGYNEQFF.

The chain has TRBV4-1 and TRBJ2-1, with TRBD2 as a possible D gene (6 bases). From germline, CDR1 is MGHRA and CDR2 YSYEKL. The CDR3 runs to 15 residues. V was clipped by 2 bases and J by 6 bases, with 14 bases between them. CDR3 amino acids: CASSQRERAFNEQFF. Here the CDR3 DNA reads TGCGCCAGCAGCCAACGGGAGCGGGCCTTCAATGAGCAGTTCTTC.

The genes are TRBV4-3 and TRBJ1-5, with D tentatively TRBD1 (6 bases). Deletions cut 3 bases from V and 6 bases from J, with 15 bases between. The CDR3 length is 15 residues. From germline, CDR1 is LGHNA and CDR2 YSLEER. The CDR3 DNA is TGCGCCAGCAGCCAGTTACAGGGTTTGGGTCAGCCCCAGCATTTT. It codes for CASSQLQGLGQPQHF.